This entry features one TCR beta chain sequence. The source of the sample is a study of blood T cell repertoires in COVID-19. This table comes from immunoSEQ multiplex PCR, and its TCRdb copy is limited to in-frame clones, with some not included. The sample has roughly 190,000 clones; 88% are singletons. With 7 bases removed from V and 7 bases from J, the gap between germline ends came to 20 bases. The CDR3 covers 15 residues. Germline V gene lookup returns CDR1 SGHVS and CDR2 FQNEAQ. The source material was peripheral blood. The rearrangement joins TRBV7-8 to TRBJ1-5, with D possibly matching TRBD1 (6 bases). The sequence was collected from a man aged 40-55 years with active or convalescent COVID-19. CDR3 protein: CASTQAGVEYQPQHF. In nucleotides, the CDR3 is TGTGCCAGCACCCAAGCAGGGGTAGAGTACCAGCCCCAGCATTTT.